This TCR beta chain was profiled in a study of response to subunit inactivated influenza vaccine. In its sample, this clonotype was seen a few times. Via MiXCR, TCRdb re-called the RT-PCR reads, giving one row per CDR3 protein. The sample includes under 500,000 distinct CDR3 sequences, around 9.9% of them seen just once. V lost 0 bases, J lost 6 bases, and 9 bases lay in between. The CDR3 is 14 amino acids. The germline CDR1 and CDR2 sequences are SGHAT and FQNNGV. This chain uses TRBV11-2 with TRBJ1-5; D unclear. The sequencing here drew on PBMCs from blood, taken roughly 47 days after vaccination. This receptor was identified in a middle-aged man who received an inactivated influenza vaccine. As DNA, the CDR3 is TGTGCCAGCAGCTTAGAGGAGTCGGGTCAGCCCCAGCATTTT. This gives the protein CASSLEESGQPQHF.